This T cell receptor beta chain was obtained from a study of blood T cell repertoires in COVID-19. Method: immunoSEQ multiplex PCR; TCRdb's copy keeps in-frame clones and lacks some. This sample yields about 210,000 clones, of which roughly four fifths are seen a single time; less than 15% belongs to the top ten. Germline CDR1 LGHDT, CDR2 YNNKEL (reference sequence). The CDR3 is made up of 19 amino acids. The J segment lost 1 base and the V segment lost 1 base, leaving 12 bases of the junction unmatched. Input material: peripheral blood. This receptor was identified in a woman aged 40 to 50 with acute or convalescent COVID-19. The chain has TRBV3-1 (or the pseudogene TRBV3-2) and TRBJ2-1; 8 bases align to TRBD2. The CDR3 protein is CASSQGVLGSGRSYNEQFF. In DNA form, the CDR3 reads TGTGCCAGCAGCCAAGGGGTCCTTGGAAGCGGGAGATCCTACAATGAGCAGTTCTTC.